The T cell receptor beta chain described here comes from a study of CXCR3-negative and CXCR3-positive naive CD8 T cells (dated by TCRdb to between 2019 and 2020). Background for the entire study: About 135 million TRB reads were obtained in total, roughly 1.5 +/- 0.3 million reads per library. The TRBV-TRBJ cluster analysis covered naive subsets from five or six donors and memory cells from 3 donors. Diversity and physicochemical repertoire analyses were performed on around 10 donors pooled from two independent experiments. Beyond this particular receptor, the publication reports: TRB CDR3s from CXCR3-positive naive cells showed higher hydrophobicity (lower Kidera factor 4), lower energy, and higher strength and volume indices than CXCR3-negative naive cells. Because surface CD5, which is linked to self-reactivity in mice, was comparable between the naive subsets, TCR interaction strength was also inferred from the physicochemical properties of TRB CDR3s. Because CXCR3 expression was partially decreased after cryopreservation, freshly isolated PBMCs were used for most assays. Comparably high repertoire diversity was found in both naive subsets, whereas much lower repertoire diversity was found in memory CD8+ T cells. Similar TRBV-TRBJ usage was shown by naive CXCR3-negative and CXCR3-positive cells from the same donor, whereas distinct patterns were shown by memory cells.

A note on this clonotype: No antigen is known for it.

The CDR3 sequence holds 13 residues, the cysteine and phenylalanine included. No DNA has been recorded. The germline V gene yields MDHEN for CDR1 and SYDVKM for CDR2. These reads were obtained on a NextSeq 550. The Human TCR Profiling Kit (MiLaboratory) was used to prepare UMI-labeled 5' RACE TRB cDNA libraries. The full amount of extracted RNA was used for cDNA synthesis, and the full amount of resulting cDNA was used for PCR amplification. Libraries were prepared in parallel using an identical number of PCR cycles. In the original analysis: MIGEC and MiXCR extracted about 50,000 +/- 10,000 unique UMI-labeled TRB cDNA molecules per library, requiring at least two reads per UMI. Each library averaged around 40,000 +/- 10,000 functional in-frame TRB CDR3 nucleotide clonotypes without stop codons. Diversity metrics, including normalized Shannon-Wiener and Chao1, were computed in VDJtools after downsampling to 5000 UMI-labeled TRB molecules per sample. Clonotype-size-weighted physicochemical properties of the central five CDR3 residues (interaction energy, strength, volume and Kidera factor 4) were computed in VDJtools. The reads were reprocessed in TCRdb, with one entry per CDR3 protein sequence and no accompanying DNA. These V and J calls originate from TCRdb's pipeline instead of the authors' own analysis. This sample's records show 40,000 to 45,000 distinct CDR3 sequences. 1.5% to 2% of the sample comes from the top ten.

Each CD8+ T cell subset was flow-sorted in triplicate, and 300,000 or so cells per subset were placed directly into RLT lysis buffer. To keep memory contaminants out, a stringent definition of naive CD8+ T cells was applied: CD45RO-CCR7+CD27+CD95-. Standard density gradient centrifugation was used to isolate peripheral blood mononuclear cells from buffy coats. Naive CXCR3-negative and CXCR3-positive CD8+ T cells were flow-sorted on a FACSAria III. An RNeasy Mini Kit was used to extract total RNA from the sorted cells. The rearranged chain carries TRBV28 and TRBJ2-7. The sample taken for sequencing was naive CXCR3- CD8+ T cells from blood. The label giving this sample's cell subset or site can be read as: CD45RO-CCR7+CD27+CD95- naive CD8+ T cells lacking CXCR3 (TNR3-). This TCR was recovered from a human donor in good health. Some clones in this sample may be carry-over from other donors' samples. CDR3 region: CASSPEAVFGQYF.